This T cell receptor (beta chain) was recorded in a study of blood T cell repertoires in COVID-19. Study at large: Nucleic acid was either cDNA or gDNA, and it came from T cells, B-cell-depleted T cells, or PBMCs.

Per the authors' pipeline: Quantification of nucleated cells was approximated via reference gene primer amplification. Some clones are missing from TCRdb's copy, which holds only in-frame ones; the method was immunoSEQ multiplex PCR. V, J and clone size reflect that table, while D and trimming were determined from the DNA. The table records 90,000 to 100,000 clones, roughly four fifths of them present only once. The CDR3 is 16 amino acids. Per the germline V gene, CDR1 is LGHDT and CDR2 is YNNKEL (reference sequence). Trimming cost V 1 base and J 4 bases, with 16 bases left between them. The receptor was isolated from a man in his 60s with acute or convalescent COVID-19. The material sequenced was peripheral blood. The chain couples TRBV3-1 (or the pseudogene TRBV3-2) to TRBJ1-2; the D gene is possibly TRBD1 (6 bases). CDR3 DNA: TGTGCCAGCAGCCAAGGCCAGGGAGTCAGGGGCTATGGCTACACCTTC. This gives the protein CASSQGQGVRGYGYTF.